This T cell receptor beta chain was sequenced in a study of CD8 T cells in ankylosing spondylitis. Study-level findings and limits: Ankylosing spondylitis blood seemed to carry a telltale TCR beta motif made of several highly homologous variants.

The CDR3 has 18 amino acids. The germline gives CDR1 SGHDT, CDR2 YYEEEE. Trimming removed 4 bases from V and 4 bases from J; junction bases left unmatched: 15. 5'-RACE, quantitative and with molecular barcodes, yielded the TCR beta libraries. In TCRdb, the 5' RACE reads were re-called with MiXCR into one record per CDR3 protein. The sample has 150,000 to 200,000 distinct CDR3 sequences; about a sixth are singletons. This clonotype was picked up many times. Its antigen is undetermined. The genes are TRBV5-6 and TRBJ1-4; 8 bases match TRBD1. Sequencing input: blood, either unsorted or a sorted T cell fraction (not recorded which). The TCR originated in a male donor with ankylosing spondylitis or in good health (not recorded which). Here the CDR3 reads CASSTTGTGKKFNEKLFF. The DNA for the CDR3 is TGTGCCAGCAGCACCACCGGGACAGGCAAGAAGTTTAATGAAAAACTGTTTTTT.